This record concerns one T cell receptor (beta chain) sequence. Antigen unknown. Trimming took 6 bases from V and 8 from J, leaving 17 bases between them. Germline V gene lookup returns CDR1 SGHTA and CDR2 FQGTGA. CDR3 length equals 14 residues. The data derive from a study of chemoradiotherapy in HPV16-positive cancers. The study, taken as a whole, reports: For HPV16-positive patients, expanding HPV-responsive T cells associated with longer recurrence-free survival. Only a couple of HPV16-positive patients supplied the functional HPV-specificity definition.

Using immunoSEQ multiplex PCR, the repertoire was profiled, and TCRdb retains in-frame clones only, with some absent. The top ten clones hold under 3.5% of a sample with over 6,000 clones, 88% of them seen once. This TCR derives from a human donor with HPV-associated anogenital cancer. Material: tumor tissue, obtained from a patient who underwent chemoradiotherapy. The V gene is TRBV7-3, the J gene TRBJ2-1; D ambiguous. The CDR3 spells CASRFDVNSYEQFF. CDR3 in DNA: TGTGCCAGCAGGTTCGACGTCAATAGCTATGAGCAGTTCTTC.